This TCR beta chain was retrieved from a study of cytomegalovirus exposure and HLA in healthy donors. About this clone itself: Other DNA variants within this sample encode the same CDR3.

PCR was performed using 60 Vbeta and 13 Jbeta primers. The assay was immunoSEQ multiplex PCR, and TCRdb's table has in-frame clones only and misses some. The sample carries 200,000 to 250,000 clones, around 89% recorded once. The V and J ends lost 4 bases and 4 bases, in that order; junction bases with no gene match: 14. This CDR3 is 17 amino acids long. Germline CDR1 MGHRA, CDR2 YSYEKL. This TCR derives from a woman between 18 and 29 years old in good health and CMV-seronegative. This rearrangement joins TRBV4-1 to TRBJ1-1; TRBD1 matches 8 bases. The sequenced material came from PBMCs. CDR3: CASSPPRGPFFGTEAFF. CDR3 in DNA: TGCGCCAGCAGCCCACCCAGGGGGCCTTTCTTTGGCACTGAAGCTTTCTTT.